Below are 8 T cell receptor beta chains sequenced from a single sample in a study of blood T cell repertoires in COVID-19. Generated by immunoSEQ multiplex PCR, the TCRdb table keeps only in-frame clones and is missing some. The repertoire holds a few hundred thousand clones, with about 87% as singletons. Sequencing was carried out using peripheral blood. These receptors came from a man younger than 30 with COVID-19, enrolled during active disease.

The J gene is TRBJ2-1, the V gene TRBV6-6, with D perhaps TRBD2 (6 bases). Deletions cut 7 bases from V and 10 bases from J, with 14 bases between. Looked up from germline, CDR1 is MNHNY and CDR2 is SVGAGI (reference sequence). This CDR3 has 12 residues. As DNA, the CDR3 is TGTGCCAGCACCGGAGGGGCCTACGAGCAGTTCTTC. The encoded protein is CASTGGAYEQFF.

The V and J genes are TRBV5-1 and TRBJ2-1; 9 bases line up with TRBD1. Germline CDR1 reads SGHRS; CDR2 reads YFSETQ. There are 15 residues in the CDR3. J was trimmed by 8 bases and V by 3 bases; bases with no gene match: 9. CDR3 protein: CASSSGQGSFDEQFF. CDR3 in DNA: TGCGCCAGCAGCTCCGGACAGGGGTCGTTCGATGAGCAGTTCTTC.

This chain links TRBV30 with TRBJ1-6; 7 positions match TRBD1. CDR1 and CDR2 from the germline V gene are GTSNPN and SVGIG (reference sequence). CDR3 length equals 17 residues. V lost 3 bases to trimming and J lost 0 bases; unmatched junction nucleotides: 8. The CDR3: CAWSVDRPSSYNSPLHF. CDR3 coding DNA: TGTGCCTGGAGCGTGGACAGGCCGAGCTCCTATAATTCACCCCTCCACTTT.

As DNA, the CDR3 is TGTGCCAGCAGTGAATTAACGGGGGTATCTGAAGCTTTCTTT. Translating gives CASSELTGVSEAFF. The chain employs TRBV2 and TRBJ1-1, with D possibly TRBD1 on 5 matching bases. V was pared by 2 bases and J by 6 bases, with 13 bases between. This CDR3 has 14 residues. From germline, CDR1 is SNHLY and CDR2 FYNNEI.

The rearrangement uses TRBV4-2 and TRBJ1-1; D unclear. V was shortened by 0 bases and J by 12 bases, with 8 bases between the two germline ends. Germline assignment: CDR1 LGHNA and CDR2 YNFKEQ. This CDR3 contains 11 residues. The CDR3 DNA reads as TGTGCCAGCAGCCAAGATTGGCTCACTTTCTTT. Encoded protein: CASSQDWLTFF.

A note on this clone: Other nucleotide sequences in the sample specify the same CDR3. The chain combines TRBV2 with TRBJ1-2; TRBD1 is a possible D gene (6 bases). Germline V gives CDR1 SNHLY, CDR2 FYNNEI. Trimming left V 2 bases short and J 4 bases short, with 11 bases between. This CDR3 contains 14 residues. The CDR3 DNA follows: TGTGCCAGCAGTGAAAGCGGGGGCAGCTATGGCTACACCTTC. It yields the protein CASSESGGSYGYTF.

In its sample, this clone was seen a few times. The chain employs TRBV2 and TRBJ1-5, with D unclear. In germline, CDR1 is SNHLY, CDR2 FYNNEI. CDR3 length: 15 residues. The V end was cut by 4 bases, the J end by 6 bases, with 16 bases between. The CDR3 sequence: CASSVLSGISQPQHF. As DNA, the CDR3 is TGTGCCAGCAGTGTCCTTTCGGGGATTAGTCAGCCCCAGCATTTT.

The V and J genes are TRBV5-5 and TRBJ2-5; TRBD2 might be the D (5 bases). The V gene lost 2 bases and the J gene lost 3 bases, with 8 bases spanning the gap. The CDR3 totals 13 residues. From germline, CDR1 is SGHKS and CDR2 YYEKEE (reference sequence). DNA of the CDR3: TGTGCCAGCAGCTTCTCCGGGAAAGAGACCCAGTACTTC. Translating it yields CASSFSGKETQYF.